Each of the 12 T cell receptor beta chains below was sequenced from the same sample in a study of a mutant IDH1 vaccine in newly diagnosed glioma. Described time point: week 5, during vaccination. Each dose of the vaccine consisted of 300 ug of mutant IDH1 20-mer peptide, with topical imiquimod. TCRdb's copy holds only in-frame clones and misses some; the assay was immunoSEQ multiplex PCR. The sample records around 36,000 clones, roughly nine tenths being singletons. The antigens for these receptors are not known. The sample here was PBMCs, taken from a glioma patient whose treatment included an IDH1 peptide vaccine. The receptors derive from a man aged 50-59 years with glioma.

V gene TRBV11-2 combines with J gene TRBJ2-1; TRBD1 or TRBD2 may be the D gene (5 bases each). V was trimmed by 3 bases and J by 3 bases, leaving 18 bases between them. Germline CDR1 SGHAT, CDR2 FQNNGV. The CDR3 has 17 amino acids. The CDR3 DNA follows: TGTGCCAGCAGCTTCAGGGACCCGGAGTTGCTCTACAATGAGCAGTTCTTC. Its protein product is CASSFRDPELLYNEQFF.

This rearrangement joins TRBV11-2 to TRBJ2-7; D is ambiguous. V lost 1 base and J lost 0, with 7 bases in between. Per germline, CDR1 SGHAT and CDR2 FQNNGV. This CDR3 region has 14 residues. The CDR3 bases are TGTGCCAGCAGCTTAGGTGGAGCCTCCTACGAGCAGTACTTC. Its translation: CASSLGGASYEQYF.

The J gene is TRBJ2-3, the V gene TRBV5-1; D possibly corresponds to TRBD1 (5 bases). V was trimmed by 0 bases and J by 1 base, leaving 12 bases between them. The CDR3 has 16 residues. Germline V gives CDR1 SGHRS, CDR2 YFSETQ. CDR3 nucleotides: TGCGCCAGCAGCTTGGGCTTGAGACAGCGCACAGATACGCAGTATTTT. It encodes CASSLGLRQRTDTQYF.

The chain joins TRBV5-8 to TRBJ2-1, with 7 bases that match TRBD2. This CDR3 spans 17 amino acids. Germline V gene data show CDR1 as SGHTS and CDR2 as YDEGEE. Trimming removed 4 bases from V and 3 bases from J; junction bases left unmatched: 13. The CDR3 nucleotides are TGTGCCAGCAGCCGAAGCGGGACGGCAAAATACTACAATGAGCAGTTCTTC. It yields the protein CASSRSGTAKYYNEQFF.

The chain is built from TRBV7-8 and TRBJ1-5; the D gene is possibly TRBD1 (6 bases). CDR3 size: 16 residues. Per the germline V gene, CDR1 is SGHVS and CDR2 is FQNEAQ. V shed 5 bases and J shed 0 bases, with 14 bases lying between them. CDR3 nucleotides: TGTGCCAGCAGCCACACACAGGGATTTAGCAATCAGCCCCAGCATTTT. Its protein product is CASSHTQGFSNQPQHF.

The chain recombines TRBV11-2 with TRBJ2-1; 13 nucleotides agree with TRBD2. The germline V gene encodes CDR1 SGHAT and CDR2 FQNNGV. The CDR3 consists of 15 residues. V was pared by 8 bases and J by 5 bases, with 6 bases of the junction left unmatched. CDR3 in DNA: TGTGCCAGCCGTCCCGGGACTAGCGGGGACAATGAGCAGTTCTTC. It specifies CASRPGTSGDNEQFF. Full variable domain (outside the CDR3, taken from reference TRBV11-2 and TRBJ2-1): EAGVAQSPRYKIIEKRQSVAFWCNPISGHATLYWYQQILGQGPKLLIQFQNNGVVDDSQLPKDRFSAERLKGVDSTLKIQPAKLEDSAVYLCASRPGTSGDNEQFFGPGTRLTVL.

The CDR3: CASSSRDSLSYEQYF. CDR3 sequence (DNA): TGTGCCAGCAGTAGCCGGGACAGCTTATCCTACGAGCAGTACTTC. This chain links TRBV6-5 with TRBJ2-7, with 7 bases lining up with TRBD1. Germline V gene sequence: CDR1 MNHEY, CDR2 SVGAGI. J lost 1 base, V lost 5 bases, and 8 bases had no gene match. There are 15 residues in the CDR3.

This clone is a singleton in its sample. DNA of the CDR3: TGTGCCAGCAGCTCCCGGCCCGCGACAGGGCGAGGGGTTAGGCAGTACTTC. It specifies CASSSRPATGRGVRQYF. This chain connects TRBV11-2 to TRBJ2-7; 7 bases agree with TRBD1. V was pared by 4 bases and J by 9 bases, with 21 bases of the junction left unmatched. The CDR3 has 17 amino acids. Germline V gene sequence: CDR1 SGHAT, CDR2 FQNNGV.

This sequence joins TRBV15 and TRBJ1-1; weak D call: TRBD1 (6 bases). V lost 6 bases and J lost 6, with 11 bases in between. Germline V lookup: CDR1 LNHNV, CDR2 YYDKDF (reference sequence). This CDR3 is built from 12 residues. The CDR3 region is CATSPKGAEAFF. CDR3 bases: TGTGCCACCAGTCCAAAGGGGGCTGAAGCTTTCTTT.

This chain joins TRBV6-5 and TRBJ2-7; 12 nucleotides line up with TRBD2. The J segment lost 3 bases and the V segment lost 3 bases, leaving 6 bases of the junction unmatched. The CDR3 is 16 amino acids. Germline CDR1 MNHEY, CDR2 SVGAGI. The CDR3 nucleotides are TGTGCCAGCAGTTATTCGACTAGCGGGAGACGCTACGAGCAGTACTTC. It translates to CASSYSTSGRRYEQYF.

This chain joins TRBV4-2 and TRBJ1-4; a weak D match, TRBD1 (5 bases). V was pared by 3 bases and J by 7 bases, with 15 bases between. This CDR3 spans 15 amino acids. Germline V gives CDR1 LGHNA, CDR2 YNFKEQ. CDR3 nucleotides: TGTGCCAGCAGCCAGGCCGCTGGGGGTTCTGAAAAACTGTTTTTT. Translation: CASSQAAGGSEKLFF.

The CDR3 DNA reads as TGTGCCATCAGTGGGGTCAGGGTATACGAGCAGTACTTC. It is translated as CAISGVRVYEQYF. The rearrangement joins TRBV10-3 to TRBJ2-7; tentative D call: TRBD1 (5 bases). The CDR3 totals 13 residues. Per the germline V gene, CDR1 is ENHRY and CDR2 is SYGVKD. The V end lost 4 bases, the J end lost 4 bases, and 11 bases lay between the germline ends.